This T cell receptor beta chain is from a study of T cell responses to AZD1222 COVID-19 vaccine. The overall study: Both about-4-week and about-12-week second-dose recipients were combined. Regarding the study as a whole: With two AZD1222 doses given, Spike-specific TCR breadth and depth both rose. The donor group comprised mostly white British people and more females; the analysis possibly underestimated clonal diversity. Sampling captured repertoires only after the peak T cell response.

This CDR3 is built from 18 residues. Trimming left V 2 bases short and J 2 bases short, with 21 bases between. In germline, CDR1 is LGHDT, CDR2 YNNKEL (reference sequence). Here immunoSEQ multiplex PCR was the method, and the copy in TCRdb shows in-frame clones only, minus some. The data contain more than 95,000 clones, roughly 90% of them singletons. Comment on this clone: What it binds is unknown.

This sequence originates from an adult in good health. Sample: peripheral blood, taken on day 0 of AZD1222 vaccination. The chain links TRBV3-1 (or the pseudogene TRBV3-2) to TRBJ2-5, with D possibly being TRBD2 (5 bases). CDR3 in amino acids: CASSQNPLQRKTQETQYF. Here the CDR3 DNA reads TGTGCCAGCAGCCAAAACCCACTCCAGCGGAAGACACAAGAGACCCAGTACTTC.